This passage covers 26 T cell receptor beta chains from one sample sequenced in a study of CD8+ T cells in alopecia areata. Extraction and reverse transcription of RNA yielded cDNA as the sequencing template. Assay: immunoSEQ multiplex PCR; the TCRdb copy retains only in-frame clones and omits some. The table has some 190,000 clones, roughly 60% seen once; the top ten hold 1.3%. Treatment of the sample: oral pan-JAK inhibitor, 5-10 mg twice daily. This sample comprised CD4+ T cells sorted from blood, obtained at week 49, from a patient treated with tofacitinib. The receptors here all came from a human donor with alopecia areata.

J is TRBJ2-1 and V is TRBV29-1, with D tentatively TRBD2 (6 bases). The CDR3 runs to 15 residues. Trimming removed 4 bases from V and 0 bases from J, with 13 bases in between. Germline assignment: CDR1 SQVTM and CDR2 ANQGSEA. This CDR3 reads CSVVQGGNSYNEQFF. CDR3 bases: TGCAGCGTTGTCCAAGGAGGGAACTCCTACAATGAGCAGTTCTTC.

The chain is built from TRBV29-1 and TRBJ2-7; a possible D gene is TRBD1 (6 bases). Deletions cut 4 bases from V and 3 bases from J, with 7 bases between. This CDR3 comprises 11 residues. Per the germline V gene, CDR1 is SQVTM and CDR2 is ANQGSEA. CDR3 sequence: CSVGQVYEQYF. CDR3 bases: TGCAGCGTTGGACAGGTCTACGAGCAGTACTTC.

This sequence joins TRBV15 and TRBJ2-3; D uncertain. CDR1 and CDR2 from the germline V gene are LNHNV and YYDKDF (reference sequence). Deletions cut 1 base from V and 4 bases from J, with 6 bases between. The CDR3 covers 13 residues. CDR3 nucleotide sequence: TGTGCCACCAGCAGAGCGCTAGCAGATACGCAGTATTTT. Its translation is CATSRALADTQYF.

This clone was found a few times. V gene TRBV6-5 combines with J gene TRBJ2-7; D could derive from TRBD1 or TRBD2 (6 bases each). From germline, CDR1 is MNHEY and CDR2 SVGAGI. V was trimmed by 2 bases and J by 0 bases, leaving 14 bases between them. The CDR3 has 16 amino acids. The CDR3 spells CASSYGFGGHSYEQYF. The CDR3 nucleotides are TGTGCCAGCAGTTACGGGTTCGGGGGCCACTCCTACGAGCAGTACTTC.

The rearrangement uses TRBV29-1 and TRBJ1-1; D is unresolved. V was trimmed by 4 bases and J by 5 bases, leaving 14 bases between them. Germline V gene sequence: CDR1 SQVTM, CDR2 ANQGSEA. CDR3 length: 13 amino acids. CDR3: CSVGRVMGTEAFF. CDR3 coding DNA: TGCAGCGTTGGTCGCGTAATGGGTACTGAAGCTTTCTTT.

The gene calls are TRBV10-2 and TRBJ1-6, with unresolved D. Trimming took off 6 bases at V and 7 bases at J, with 13 bases between the two ends. The CDR3 sequence is 14 residues long. Germline CDR1 is WSHSY and CDR2 is SAAADI. Here the CDR3 reads CASSADLVNSPLHF. CDR3 sequence (DNA): TGCGCCAGCAGCGCCGACTTAGTGAATTCACCCCTCCACTTT.

The rearrangement uses TRBV2 and TRBJ2-5; 13 nucleotides match TRBD2. The junction had 7 bases not matched to a gene; V was cut back by 6 bases and J by 9 bases. Germline CDR1 is SNHLY and CDR2 is FYNNEI. The CDR3 contains 14 residues. The CDR3 DNA sequence: TGTGCCAGCAGCCCCGGGACTAGCGGGGCTCCCCAGTACTTC. Its translation is CASSPGTSGAPQYF.

The chain recombines TRBV6-1 with TRBJ2-7; D call uncertain. Germline V gene sequence: CDR1 MNHNS, CDR2 SASEGT. V was clipped by 6 bases and J by 0 bases, with 6 bases between them. CDR3 length equals 12 residues. The CDR3 coding sequence is TGTGCCAGCAGGGAATACTCCTACGAGCAGTACTTC. It encodes CASREYSYEQYF.

The chain couples TRBV29-1 to TRBJ1-2; 8 nucleotides align to TRBD1. Losses at the gene ends were 7 bases for V and 6 bases for J; bases not matched to a gene: 7. The V gene's germline CDR1 is SQVTM and CDR2 ANQGSEA. This CDR3 comprises 12 residues. The CDR3 here is CSALTGVDGYTF. The CDR3 nucleotides read TGCAGCGCTCTGACAGGGGTAGATGGCTACACCTTC.

The chain uses TRBV2 and TRBJ2-7; 7 nucleotides align to TRBD1. The CDR3 runs 15 residues. The germline V gene encodes CDR1 SNHLY and CDR2 FYNNEI. The ends lost 6 bases at V and 2 bases at J; junction bases unmatched: 10. The CDR3 loop is CASRAGQELTYEQYF. The DNA of the CDR3 is TGTGCCAGCAGGGCCGGACAGGAGTTAACCTACGAGCAGTACTTC.

The chain is built from TRBV5-6 and TRBJ1-6; a possible D gene is TRBD1 (5 bases). The CDR3 is 16 residues long. V dropped 2 bases and J dropped 9 bases, with 18 bases sitting between them. Germline values: CDR1 SGHDT, CDR2 YYEEEE. Written as DNA, the CDR3 is TGTGCCAGCAGCTTTGGGACGTCAGGATATGGTTCACCCCTCCACTTT. Translated: CASSFGTSGYGSPLHF. Drawing the rest from reference TRBV5-6 and TRBJ1-6, the complete variable domain is DAGVTQSPTHLIKTRGQQVTLRCSPKSGHDTVSWYQQALGQGPQFIFQYYEEEERQRGNFPDRFSGHQFPNYSSELNVNALLLGDSALYLCASSFGTSGYGSPLHFGNGTRLTVT.

This clone was detected only a few times. The rearrangement uses TRBV19 and TRBJ1-2; no clear D. V was trimmed by 4 bases and J by 3 bases, leaving 3 bases between them. Germline V gene sequence: CDR1 LNHDA, CDR2 SQIVND (reference sequence). The CDR3 runs 11 residues. In DNA, the CDR3 is TGTGCCAGTAGTACAGACTATGGCTACACCTTC. This sequence encodes CASSTDYGYTF.

J is TRBJ2-5 and V is TRBV25-1; the D gene is possibly TRBD2 (5 bases). Germline CDR1 and CDR2: MGHDK and SYGVNS. Trimming cost V 4 bases and J 7 bases, with 7 bases left between them. CDR3 length equals 11 residues. The CDR3 here is CASSVEVTQYF. The CDR3, as DNA: TGTGCCAGCAGTGTGGAGGTGACCCAGTACTTC.

This clone was seen only once. The chain couples TRBV29-1 to TRBJ1-1, with D possibly matching TRBD1 (6 bases). This CDR3 has 13 residues. Between the trimmed V and J ends, which lost 6 bases and 3 bases, there was a span of 14 bases. Germline V CDR1 and CDR2: SQVTM, ANQGSEA. The CDR3, as DNA: TGCAGCGTGTCACAGGGTTCGTACACTGAAGCTTTCTTT. Translation gives CSVSQGSYTEAFF.

CDR3 sequence (DNA): TGTGCCAGCTCAGAAGACAGGGGCATTCAGTACTTC. It encodes CASSEDRGIQYF. The rearrangement links TRBV18 to TRBJ2-4, with TRBD1 matching over 8 bases. Germline V lookup: CDR1 KGHSH, CDR2 LQKENI. V shed 5 bases and J 9 bases; nucleotides not matched to a gene: 3. The CDR3 has 12 residues.

The V and J genes are TRBV7-8 and TRBJ1-6; 10 bases are a match to TRBD1. Germline trimming cut 3 bases from V and 14 bases from J; bases unmatched to any gene: 16. The CDR3 runs to 17 residues. CDR1 and CDR2 (germline): SGHVS, FQNEAQ. The CDR3 spells CASSFHRQGALSVALHF. In nucleotides, the CDR3 is TGTGCCAGCAGCTTCCACCGACAGGGGGCCCTCAGTGTGGCCCTCCACTTT.

The J gene is TRBJ1-2, the V gene TRBV27, with D possibly matching TRBD1 (5 bases). Germline values: CDR1 MNHEY, CDR2 SMNVEV (reference sequence). The CDR3 is 13 residues long. Trimming shortened V by 6 bases and J by 4 bases, and 12 bases separated the two germline ends. CDR3 sequence reads: CASSHDRAYGYTF. The CDR3 nucleotides read TGTGCCAGCAGCCACGACAGAGCCTATGGCTACACCTTC.

The chain links TRBV9 to TRBJ2-2; 12 bases are a match to TRBD2. Per germline, CDR1 SGDLS and CDR2 YYNGEE. The length of the CDR3 is 15 residues. J gave up 7 bases and V 3 bases, and 4 bases lay outside the gene matches. This CDR3 is CASSAPGLAGGELFF. DNA for the CDR3: TGTGCCAGCAGCGCTCCGGGACTAGCGGGCGGGGAGCTGTTTTTT. Complete variable domain (other parts from reference TRBV9 and TRBJ2-2): DSGVTQTPKHLITATGQRVTLRCSPRSGDLSVYWYQQSLDQGLQFLIQYYNGEERAKGNILERFSAQQFPDLHSELNLSSLELGDSALYFCASSAPGLAGGELFFGEGSRLTVL.

The chain couples TRBV29-1 to TRBJ2-5; no firm D call. CDR3 length: 13 residues. Trimming took 6 bases from V and 2 from J, leaving 13 bases between them. Germline V CDR1 and CDR2: SQVTM, ANQGSEA. CDR3 amino acids: CSVAQSFQETQYF. The CDR3 DNA is TGCAGCGTGGCGCAGAGCTTTCAAGAGACCCAGTACTTC.

V and J are TRBV29-1 and TRBJ1-2, with D unclear. Germline CDR1 and CDR2: SQVTM and ANQGSEA. This CDR3 comprises 9 residues. CDR3 amino acids: CTTPGSYTF. DNA of the CDR3: TGCACCACCCCCGGGAGCTACACCTTC.

This chain joins TRBV19 and TRBJ2-1; 8 bases align to TRBD2. The junction had 4 bases not matched to a gene; V was cut back by 3 bases and J by 0 bases. The CDR3 consists of 16 residues. Germline CDR1 LNHDA, CDR2 SQIVND (reference sequence). The CDR3 region has the DNA TGTGCCAGTAGTATGGATAGCGGGACCTCCTACAATGAGCAGTTCTTC. This translates into CASSMDSGTSYNEQFF.

The V call is TRBV23-1, the J call TRBJ2-1; no firm D call. TRBV23-1 is marked as an open reading frame, function uncertain. The CDR3 spans 13 residues. V was trimmed by 0 bases and J by 7 bases, leaving 7 bases between them. The CDR3 DNA sequence: TGCGCCAGCAGTCAATCTCAAGTGAATGAGCAGTTCTTC. Translation: CASSQSQVNEQFF.

The chain employs TRBV5-6 and TRBJ1-6; 9 bases agree with TRBD1. Germline V CDR1 and CDR2: SGHDT, YYEEEE. The CDR3 has 16 residues. The trim removed 3 bases at V and 3 bases at J, leaving 4 bases unmatched. The CDR3 nucleotides are TGTGCCAGCAGCTGGGACAGGGCCCTCTATAATTCACCCCTCCACTTT. This gives the protein CASSWDRALYNSPLHF. The full variable domain, rest sourced from reference TRBV5-6 and TRBJ1-6, is DAGVTQSPTHLIKTRGQQVTLRCSPKSGHDTVSWYQQALGQGPQFIFQYYEEEERQRGNFPDRFSGHQFPNYSSELNVNALLLGDSALYLCASSWDRALYNSPLHFGNGTRLTVT.

About this clone itself: Within the sample, other DNA sequences also encode this same CDR3. CDR3 in DNA: TGTGCCAGCAGACGTGGGACAGGGTACGGCTACACCTTC. As protein: CASRRGTGYGYTF. J is TRBJ1-2 and V is TRBV6-5; 9 bases align to TRBD1. After removal of 6 bases from V and 8 bases from J, the junction contained 7 bases not matched to a gene. The CDR3 has 13 amino acids. CDR1 MNHEY and CDR2 SVGAGI come from the germline V gene.

In this sample, this clone turned up a few times. The chain uses TRBV27 and TRBJ2-7; 7 bases are shared with TRBD1. CDR3 size: 15 residues. V gave up 5 bases and J gave up 5 bases; unmatched junction bases: 12. CDR1 and CDR2 (germline): MNHEY, SMNVEV (reference sequence). The DNA for the CDR3 is TGTGCCAGCAGTCCCTGGGACAGAGGTTTCCACGAGCAGTACTTC. It specifies CASSPWDRGFHEQYF.

The genes are TRBV19 and TRBJ1-6; 7 bases agree with TRBD1. The CDR3 runs 15 residues. J was trimmed by 6 bases and V by 6 bases; bases with no gene match: 8. CDR1 LNHDA and CDR2 SQIVND come from the germline V gene (reference sequence). CDR3 nucleotide sequence: TGTGCCAGTAGGACTGGGACAGTCGGTAATTCACCCCTCCACTTT. It codes for CASRTGTVGNSPLHF.